The 10 T cell receptor beta chains below come from one sample, sequenced in a study of Graves' ophthalmopathy and Graves' hyperthyroidism. TCR beta CDR3 regions were amplified from RNA transcripts. The workflow started with a first-round RT-PCR run with HTBI primers and then moved on to a second-round multiplex PCR. Via MiXCR, TCRdb re-called the multiplex PCR reads, giving one row per CDR3 protein. Of some 370,000 distinct CDR3 sequences in the sample, about a sixth are singletons; the top ten hold 2.4%. Sequences were obtained from peripheral blood. These receptor sequences come from an adult woman with stable Graves' hyperthyroidism.

This clonotype was seen at least ten times. The chain links TRBV20-1 to TRBJ2-5; no reliable D call. CDR3 length equals 13 residues. The germline V gene encodes CDR1 DFQATT and CDR2 SNEGSKA (reference sequence). Trimming pared 0 bases from V and 5 bases from J, leaving 10 bases between. In DNA, the CDR3 is TGCAGTGCTAGAGATAAGGGTGGGGAGACCCAGTACTTC. Amino acid sequence: CSARDKGGETQYF.

This clonotype came up many times. The chain links TRBV2 to TRBJ2-7; no firm D call. CDR3 length equals 12 residues. V shed 9 bases and J shed 6 bases, with 15 bases lying between them. Per germline, CDR1 SNHLY and CDR2 FYNNEI. The CDR3 loop is CARGSGLGEQYF. Written as DNA, the CDR3 is TGTGCCAGAGGGTCCGGGTTAGGCGAGCAGTACTTC. Based on the CDR3 plus reference TRBV2 and TRBJ2-7, the full variable domain is EPEVTQTPSHQVTQMGQEVILRCVPISNHLYFYWYRQILGQKVEFLVSFYNNEISEKSEIFDDQFSVERPDGSNFTLKIRSTKLEDSAMYFCARGSGLGEQYFGPGTRLTVT.

In this sample, this clonotype turned up many times. V is TRBV28 and J is TRBJ2-7, with 7 bases aligning to TRBD1. This CDR3 is built from 15 residues. Germline V lookup: CDR1 MDHEN, CDR2 SYDVKM. Trimming at V came to 5 bases and at J to 1 base, leaving 8 bases not matched to a gene. The CDR3 is CASSAWTGLSYEQYF. CDR3 sequence (DNA): TGTGCCAGCAGTGCATGGACAGGCCTATCCTACGAGCAGTACTTC.

This rearrangement joins TRBV11-2 to TRBJ2-2, with a weak D call TRBD2 (5 bases). Germline V lookup: CDR1 SGHAT, CDR2 FQNNGV. The V gene lost 6 bases and the J gene lost 5 bases, with 19 bases spanning the gap. The CDR3 sequence is 16 residues long. This CDR3 reads CASSPSGIVETGELFF. CDR3 bases: TGTGCCAGCAGTCCCAGCGGAATAGTCGAGACCGGGGAGCTGTTTTTT. Using reference TRBV11-2 and TRBJ2-2 for the parts outside the CDR3, the full variable domain is EAGVAQSPRYKIIEKRQSVAFWCNPISGHATLYWYQQILGQGPKLLIQFQNNGVVDDSQLPKDRFSAERLKGVDSTLKIQPAKLEDSAVYLCASSPSGIVETGELFFGEGSRLTVL.

Many counts were recorded for this clonotype. This sequence joins TRBV28 and TRBJ2-2; possibly TRBD2 for D (6 bases). Germline V gene lookup returns CDR1 MDHEN and CDR2 SYDVKM. This CDR3 spans 17 amino acids. V was pared by 6 bases and J by 0 bases, with 17 bases between. The CDR3, as DNA: TGTGCCAGCAGCTCACCGGCGGTAGCGGCGAACACCGGGGAGCTGTTTTTT. This sequence encodes CASSSPAVAANTGELFF.

This rearrangement joins TRBV20-1 to TRBJ2-7; TRBD1 aligns across 9 bases. CDR1 is DFQATT and CDR2 is SNEGSKA in the germline V gene (reference sequence). The junction had 3 bases not matched to a gene; V was cut back by 3 bases and J by 3 bases. The CDR3 loop spans 13 amino acids. CDR3 loop: CSARTGGYYEQYF. The CDR3 nucleotides are TGCAGTGCTAGGACAGGGGGATACTACGAGCAGTACTTC.

This clonotype has a count of ten or more. The J gene is TRBJ2-7, the V gene TRBV5-1; D may correspond to TRBD1 or TRBD2 (5 bases each). The CDR3 extends over 14 amino acids. Germline V CDR1 and CDR2: SGHRS, YFSETQ. V gave up 5 bases and J gave up 5 bases, with 17 bases separating them. The CDR3 DNA follows: TGCGCCAGCAGGGGGACGACGGGTTCCGACGAGCAGTACTTC. It specifies CASRGTTGSDEQYF.

This clonotype has ten or more counts. The chain joins TRBV4-1 to TRBJ2-7; the D call may be TRBD1 or TRBD2 (6 bases each). Trimming removed 4 bases from V and 7 bases from J, with 17 bases in between. Germline lookup yields CDR1 MGHRA and CDR2 YSYEKL. This CDR3 spans 14 amino acids. CDR3 amino acids: CASSRTRDTPEQYF. Written as DNA, the CDR3 is TGCGCCAGCAGCCGAACGCGGGACACCCCAGAGCAGTACTTC.

This clonotype was seen repeatedly, ten times or more. This sequence joins TRBV5-1 and TRBJ2-7, with D perhaps matching TRBD1 (6 bases). The CDR3 sequence is 14 residues long. V was trimmed by 5 bases and J by 2 bases, leaving 14 bases between them. From germline, CDR1 is SGHRS and CDR2 YFSETQ. This CDR3 reads CASRVGQTTYEQYF. The DNA for the CDR3 is TGCGCCAGCAGGGTTGGACAGACGACCTACGAGCAGTACTTC.

This clonotype was seen ten or more times. The chain couples TRBV28 to TRBJ1-5, with D unclear. V was pared by 8 bases and J by 4 bases, with 9 bases between. Germline assignment: CDR1 MDHEN and CDR2 SYDVKM. The CDR3 is 12 residues long. The CDR3 DNA reads TGTGCCAGCGGGCAGAGAAATCAGCCCCAGCATTTT. This encodes CASGQRNQPQHF.